A selection of T cell receptor beta chains follows, all from one sample in a study of cytomegalovirus exposure and HLA in healthy donors. Produced via immunoSEQ multiplex PCR; TCRdb's table is partial and in-frame only. Its table records approximately 50,000 clones. Material: PBMCs. The receptors come from a male donor in good health and CMV-seronegative. Both conserved end residues are part of each CDR3. The order of the fields is V gene, J gene, CDR3 protein.

v_gene: TRBV19
j_gene: TRBJ2-7
CDR3aa: CASSMYQGLTTYEQYF

v_gene: TRBV2
j_gene: TRBJ2-1
CDR3aa: CASDGQGINEQFF

v_gene: TRBV6-6
j_gene: TRBJ2-2
CDR3aa: CASSGGGGGELFF

v_gene: TRBV19
j_gene: TRBJ2-1
CDR3aa: CASTLQGQYNEQFF

v_gene: TRBV18
j_gene: TRBJ1-5
CDR3aa: CASSPGGGGDQPQHF

v_gene: TRBV19
j_gene: TRBJ2-7
CDR3aa: CASSPTEDYEQYF

v_gene: TRBV6-1
j_gene: TRBJ1-1
CDR3aa: CASTHERDSTEAFF

v_gene: TRBV5-1
j_gene: TRBJ2-7
CDR3aa: CASSRDTHYEQYF

v_gene: TRBV12-5
j_gene: TRBJ2-7
CDR3aa: CASGLTGAGTGSYEQYF

v_gene: TRBV10-3
j_gene: TRBJ1-6
CDR3aa: CAISELGQGKLDSPLHF

v_gene: TRBV30
j_gene: TRBJ2-3
CDR3aa: CAWNDRLAGGPQTDTQYF

v_gene: TRBV18
j_gene: TRBJ1-5
CDR3aa: CASSPQDSFQPQHF

v_gene: TRBV7-4
j_gene: TRBJ1-4
CDR3aa: CVSSYDRPLYPNEKLFF

v_gene: TRBV6-1
j_gene: TRBJ1-1
CDR3aa: CASSETNTEAFF

v_gene: TRBV11-2
j_gene: TRBJ2-2
CDR3aa: CASSLHFTGELFF

v_gene: TRBV6-6
j_gene: TRBJ1-1
CDR3aa: CASRDLGQGITEAFF

v_gene: TRBV29-1
j_gene: TRBJ1-1
CDR3aa: CSVTSTSTGMNTEAFF

v_gene: TRBV9
j_gene: TRBJ1-1
CDR3aa: CASGRGHGVGEAFF

v_gene: TRBV18
j_gene: TRBJ1-4
CDR3aa: CASSPISTNEKLFF

v_gene: TRBV4-1
j_gene: TRBJ2-3
CDR3aa: CASSQVQDTDTQYF

v_gene: TRBV5-4
j_gene: TRBJ1-6
CDR3aa: CASQGAQRDSPLHF

v_gene: TRBV4-3
j_gene: TRBJ2-1
CDR3aa: CASSERGGGPDEQFF

v_gene: TRBV6-1
j_gene: TRBJ1-6
CDR3aa: CASIGGGSSPLHF

v_gene: TRBV6-6
j_gene: TRBJ1-1
CDR3aa: CASSHAEGLEAFF

v_gene: TRBV10-3
j_gene: TRBJ1-1
CDR3aa: CAISQDLNTEAFF